The rows below give T cell receptor beta chains drawn from one sample of a study of blood T cell repertoires in COVID-19. Data came from immunoSEQ multiplex PCR; TCRdb stores just in-frame clones and leaves some out. The data contain 200,000 to 250,000 clones, approximately 81% of them singletons. Sequencing input: peripheral blood. Receptor source: a woman aged 55-69 years who had recovered from COVID-19. Each CDR3 is given with its conserved first and last residue. D genes are given only for firm matches. Rows may omit the clone size; those that give it use once, few, many or a size class.

>TRBV30|-|TRBJ1-1|12|-
TGTGCCTGGAGCCCCGTCTGGGCCGAAGCTTTCTTT
CAWSPVWAEAFF
>TRBV2|-|TRBJ2-7|11|-
TGTGCCAGCACAGGTTTCTACGAGCAGTACTTC
CASTGFYEQYF
>TRBV9|-|TRBJ1-1|14|-
TGTGCCAGCAGCGCTCGAGGGTCCGTAACTGAAGCTTTCTTT
CASSARGSVTEAFF
>TRBV2|-|TRBJ1-5|13|TRBD1
TGTGCCGGTCAGGGGGAGAGCAATCAGCCCCAGCATTTT
CAGQGESNQPQHF
>TRBV5-4|-|TRBJ1-2|17|TRBD1
TGTGCCAGCAGCTTGCAGGGCATGACAGGGTCTAACTATGGCTACACCTTC
CASSLQGMTGSNYGYTF
>TRBV6-5|few|TRBJ1-2|14|TRBD1
TGTGCCAGCAGCCTTGGACAGGGGCGGATCGGCTACACCTTC
CASSLGQGRIGYTF
>TRBV12-5|once|TRBJ2-1|17|-
TGTGCTAGTGGTAGATCAAGAGGGGGAACCTCCGGAAATGAGCAGTTCTTC
CASGRSRGGTSGNEQFF
>TRBV10-3|-|TRBJ2-7|14|TRBD2
TGTGCCATCAGTGACCCCGGGGAGGGACTCGAGCAGTACTTC
CAISDPGEGLEQYF
>TRBV18|-|TRBJ2-2|19|-
TGTGCCAGCTCACCTACTTGGACAGGCGCCTCCCGGGGGACCGGGGAGCTGTTTTTT
CASSPTWTGASRGTGELFF
>TRBV6-1|-|TRBJ1-5|14|-
TGTGCCAGCAGTGAAATGGGGGGAGATGAAGGCCAGCATTTT
CASSEMGGDEGQHF
>TRBV10-3|-|TRBJ2-7|13|-
TGTGCCATCAGTGAGGGGGCCAGGTACGAGCAGTACTTC
CAISEGARYEQYF
>TRBV5-4|-|TRBJ2-2|16|-
TGTGCCAGCAGCCCCCGGTTCAGGGGCGCCACCGGGGAGCTGTTTTTT
CASSPRFRGATGELFF
>TRBV2|-|TRBJ1-5|15|-
TGTGCCAGCATGGAGGTAGGGGAGGGCAATCAGCCCCAGCATTTT
CASMEVGEGNQPQHF
>TRBV27|-|TRBJ2-3|16|-
TGTGCCAGCAGTGCACTATCAGGGGGGTGGGCAGATACGCAGTATTTT
CASSALSGGWADTQYF
>TRBV6-5|-|TRBJ1-5|16|TRBD1
TGTGCCAGCAGTTACGAAGTCGGGACAGGGCATCAGCCCCAGCATTTT
CASSYEVGTGHQPQHF
>TRBV7-9|-|TRBJ1-1|13|-
TGTGCCACCCGTGTTGAGGGCAGGACTGAAGCTTTCTTT
CATRVEGRTEAFF
>TRBV10-3|-|TRBJ2-7|11|-
TGTGCCATCAGTGAGCTTTACGAGCAGTACTTC
CAISELYEQYF
>TRBV9|-|TRBJ1-4|14|-
TGTGCCAGCAGCCCAGGGATCGCTAATGAAAAACTGTTTTTT
CASSPGIANEKLFF
>TRBV5-4|-|TRBJ2-3|19|TRBD2
TGTGCCAGCAGCGACCCCGGGACTAGCGGGGGGCTTAGCACAGATACGCAGTATTTT
CASSDPGTSGGLSTDTQYF
>TRBV18|-|TRBJ1-4|15|TRBD1
TGTGCCAGCTCACCCCGGGACAGTTCAAATGAAAAACTGTTTTTT
CASSPRDSSNEKLFF
>TRBV5-1|-|TRBJ2-7|14|TRBD1
TGCGCCAGCAGAAGACAGGGGTCGAACTACGAGCAGTACTTC
CASRRQGSNYEQYF
>TRBV3-1/TRBV3-2|-|TRBJ1-4|15|-
TGTGCCAGCAGCCGGATTGGGCAGGTTAATGAAAAACTGTTTTTT
CASSRIGQVNEKLFF